The clone carrying this T cell receptor (beta chain) was recorded only once. Assay: immunoSEQ multiplex PCR; the TCRdb copy retains only in-frame clones and omits some. The sample includes 180,000 or so clones, about 90% of them seen just once. Both about-4-week and about-12-week second-dose recipients were combined. The CDR3 is made up of 19 amino acids. J gave up 0 bases and V 0 bases, and 8 bases lay outside the gene matches. Looked up from germline, CDR1 is SGHRS and CDR2 is YFSETQ. These data come from a study of T cell responses to AZD1222 COVID-19 vaccine. The sequence derives from an adult who received the AZD1222 COVID-19 vaccine. This chain joins TRBV5-1 and TRBJ2-1; 11 bases align to TRBD2. Sequenced material: peripheral blood, taken 28 days after the second AZD1222 dose. Here the CDR3 DNA reads TGCGCCAGCAGCTTGGGCGGGCTAGCGGGGGGTTACTCCTACAATGAGCAGTTCTTC. As protein: CASSLGGLAGGYSYNEQFF.